These 27 T cell receptor beta chains came from one sample sequenced in a study of T cell repertoires in cytomegalovirus infection. Using its own MiXCR run on the reads, TCRdb lists one record per CDR3 protein. The data show about 310,000 distinct CDR3 sequences, roughly 25% seen once. What these receptors recognize is not known. Sequenced here: cultured PBMCs, sampled from culture after CMV antigen stimulation. Source of these receptors: a human donor in good health (CMV status not recorded). Some clones in this sample may be carry-over from other donors' samples.

This clonotype was counted once. The chain uses TRBV11-2 and TRBJ2-3, with TRBD2 identical over 9 bases. The ends lost 0 bases at V and 7 bases at J; junction bases unmatched: 8. Germline V CDR1 and CDR2: SGHAT, FQNNGV. The CDR3 covers 16 residues. The CDR3 DNA reads as TGTGCCAGCAGCTTAGAGGCGGGAGGGCTTTTGAATACGCAGTATTTT. It codes for CASSLEAGGLLNTQYF.

CDR3 nucleotides: TGTGCCAGCAGGCCGACACCCCTACCCACTGAAGCTTTCTTT. It codes for CASRPTPLPTEAFF. The chain is built from TRBV28 and TRBJ1-1, with D unclear. The CDR3 is 14 residues long. With 6 bases removed from V and 4 bases from J, the gap between germline ends came to 15 bases. CDR1 is MDHEN, CDR2 SYDVKM, per germline.

Of note for this clonotype: A read error may produce the germline difference seen at one junction end. The CDR3 here is CASSYGQGSHNEQFF. DNA for the CDR3: TGCGCCAGCAGTTACGGACAGGGCTCCCACAATGAGCAGTTCTTC. The V and J genes are TRBV5-1 and TRBJ2-1; TRBD1 matches 8 bases. The germline gives CDR1 SGHRS, CDR2 YFSETQ. CDR3 length equals 15 residues.

This clonotype was recorded a few times. The chain carries TRBV27 and TRBJ1-1; no clear D gene. V gave up 6 bases and J gave up 0 bases, with 8 bases separating them. There are 13 residues in the CDR3. Germline V gene lookup returns CDR1 MNHEY and CDR2 SMNVEV (reference sequence). CDR3: CASSRLMNTEAFF. CDR3 coding DNA: TGTGCCAGCAGCAGGCTCATGAACACTGAAGCTTTCTTT.

This clonotype was seen more than once but under ten times. The CDR3 sequence: CASSIRHGGSYNSPLHF. CDR3 DNA: TGTGCCAGCAGTATCCGCCATGGGGGGTCCTATAATTCACCCCTCCACTTT. This sequence joins TRBV2 and TRBJ1-6; the D gene is possibly TRBD1 (5 bases). V was cut by 5 bases and J by 1 base, with 15 bases left in between. CDR3 length equals 17 residues. Germline V lookup: CDR1 SNHLY, CDR2 FYNNEI.

This clonotype was detected only once. The chain recombines TRBV24-1 with TRBJ1-1, with TRBD1 as a possible D gene (5 bases). Between the trimmed V and J ends, which lost 3 bases and 3 bases, there was a span of 7 bases. Per germline, CDR1 KGHDR and CDR2 SFDVKD. CDR3 size: 13 residues. CDR3 protein: CATSDPTDTEAFF. DNA for the CDR3: TGTGCCACCAGTGATCCGACAGACACTGAAGCTTTCTTT.

This clonotype has ten or more counts. The V and J genes are TRBV7-2 and TRBJ2-7; 9 bases match TRBD1. Germline CDR1 SGHTA, CDR2 FQGNSA. The CDR3 covers 21 residues. Trimming took 2 bases from V and 3 from J; bases not matched to a gene: 23. CDR3 DNA sequence: TGTGCCAGCAGCTTACCCCGCCCGGGACAGGGTATGATCCTAGTTGTCTACGAGCAGTACGTC. It yields the protein CASSLPRPGQGMILVVYEQYV.

V is TRBV12-5 and J is TRBJ2-1; no reliable D call. This CDR3 is built from 12 residues. Germline assignment: CDR1 LGHNT and CDR2 FRNRAP. V dropped 3 bases and J dropped 5 bases, with 5 bases sitting between them. CDR3 sequence (DNA): TGTGCTAGTGGTTTTCGAGACAATGAGCAGTTCTTC. Translating gives CASGFRDNEQFF.

The V and J genes are TRBV28 and TRBJ1-2, with D unresolved. The CDR3 is made up of 14 amino acids. V lost 7 bases and J 2 bases, leaving 14 bases between the germline ends. Germline-derived CDR1 and CDR2 are MDHEN and SYDVKM. The DNA of the CDR3 is TGTGCCAGCACTCCCCGACAAGTCAACTATGGCTACACCTTC. Translation gives CASTPRQVNYGYTF.

This clonotype was counted ten times or more. V is TRBV7-2 and J is TRBJ2-3, with 12 bases aligning to TRBD2. Germline loops: CDR1 SGHTA, CDR2 FQGNSA. The CDR3 extends over 17 amino acids. V lost 3 bases, J lost 3 bases, and 7 bases stayed unmatched. CDR3 DNA sequence: TGTGCCAGCAGCTTCAAATCAGGACTAGCGGGAACAGATACGCAGTATTTT. Its protein product is CASSFKSGLAGTDTQYF.

The sample holds many counts of this clonotype. The gene calls are TRBV5-5 and TRBJ2-7; D is unresolved. With 0 bases removed from V and 5 bases from J, the gap between germline ends came to 12 bases. The V gene's germline CDR1 is SGHKS and CDR2 YYEKEE (reference sequence). This CDR3 comprises 14 residues. CDR3 sequence: CASSLESVPDEQYF. In DNA form, the CDR3 reads TGTGCCAGCAGCTTGGAGTCTGTTCCTGACGAGCAGTACTTC.

The CDR3 is CASSIVKGHHRNYGYTF. DNA of the CDR3: TGTGCCAGTAGTATAGTCAAGGGACACCACCGTAACTATGGCTACACCTTC. The J gene is TRBJ1-2, the V gene TRBV19, with D possibly matching TRBD1 (6 bases). The V gene's germline CDR1 is LNHDA and CDR2 SQIVND (reference sequence). The germline V and J ends were trimmed by 1 base and 1 base, with 16 bases remaining between them. The length of the CDR3 is 17 residues.

This chain joins TRBV15 and TRBJ2-1; 9 positions agree with TRBD2. Germline V gene lookup returns CDR1 LNHNV and CDR2 YYDKDF (reference sequence). V was pared by 0 bases and J by 5 bases, with 5 bases of the junction left unmatched. CDR3 length: 16 amino acids. The DNA of the CDR3 is TGTGCCACCAGCAGAGATTCGACTAGCGGCCACAATGAGCAGTTCTTC. Its translation: CATSRDSTSGHNEQFF.

The chain carries TRBV4-3 and TRBJ1-5; D remains unclear. V gave up 4 bases and J gave up 4 bases, with 8 bases separating them. Germline values: CDR1 LGHNA, CDR2 YSLEER. The CDR3 length is 13 residues. The CDR3 here is CASSRTGNQPQHF. DNA of the CDR3: TGCGCCAGCAGCCGAACGGGGAATCAGCCCCAGCATTTT.

The chain combines TRBV12-3 or TRBV12-4 with TRBJ2-3; TRBD2 matches 9 bases. Trimming removed 6 bases from V and 4 bases from J; junction bases left unmatched: 14. The CDR3 runs 17 residues. CDR3 DNA sequence: TGTGCCAGCAGCTCAATGGGCCTAGCGGGATTTTCAGATACGCAGTATTTT. This translates into CASSSMGLAGFSDTQYF.

The genes are TRBV6-2 or TRBV6-3 and TRBJ2-3; the D gene is possibly TRBD2 (6 bases). The germline CDR1 and CDR2 sequences are MNHEY and SVGEGT. This CDR3 contains 15 residues. V lost 3 bases and J 2 bases, leaving 12 bases between the germline ends. The CDR3 sequence is CASSYGGRHTDTQYF. The CDR3 DNA reads as TGTGCCAGCAGTTATGGAGGGAGACACACAGATACGCAGTATTTT.

This clonotype is a singleton in its sample. CDR3 protein: CASSQLFAGSTDTQYF. In DNA form, the CDR3 reads TGCGCCAGCAGCCAACTTTTTGCGGGTAGCACAGATACGCAGTATTTT. The chain carries TRBV4-3 and TRBJ2-3; tentative D call: TRBD2 (5 bases). Trimming pared 2 bases from V and 0 bases from J, leaving 12 bases between. The CDR3 spans 16 residues. CDR1 and CDR2 (germline): LGHNA, YSLEER.

J is TRBJ2-2 and V is TRBV7-6; 8 nucleotides line up with TRBD2. The CDR3 is made up of 16 amino acids. J was trimmed by 6 bases and V by 1 base; bases with no gene match: 7. Germline loops: CDR1 SGHVS, CDR2 FNYEAQ. CDR3 sequence (DNA): TGTGCCAGCAGCTTAGGAGGAGCGGGAGTTCCCGGGGAGCTGTTTTTT. Translating it yields CASSLGGAGVPGELFF.

The chain employs TRBV19 and TRBJ1-5; TRBD1 might be the D (6 bases). The CDR3 consists of 16 residues. From germline, CDR1 is LNHDA and CDR2 SQIVND (reference sequence). V lost 1 base and J 1 base, leaving 11 bases between the germline ends. The CDR3 nucleotides are TGTGCCAGTAGTATAGGACAGGTTGGGAGCAATCAGCCCCAGCATTTT. This encodes CASSIGQVGSNQPQHF. The variable domain in full, completed from reference TRBV19 and TRBJ1-5, reads DGGITQSPKYLFRKEGQNVTLSCEQNLNHDAMYWYRQDPGQGLRLIYYSQIVNDFQKGDIAEGYSVSREKKESFPLTVTSAQKNPTAFYLCASSIGQVGSNQPQHFGDGTRLSIL.

This rearrangement joins TRBV5-1 to TRBJ2-1, with 10 positions matching TRBD2. The CDR3 has 15 residues. Germline values: CDR1 SGHRS, CDR2 YFSETQ. With 4 bases clipped from V and 9 bases from J, the junction kept 10 bases outside the gene matches. DNA of the CDR3: TGCGCCAGCAGCGTGCAATTTATAGCGGGAGGTGAGCAGTTCTTC. It specifies CASSVQFIAGGEQFF.

This clonotype occurred a few times. The chain is built from TRBV6-2 or TRBV6-3 and TRBJ2-3; no definite D call. The CDR3 consists of 13 residues. Per the germline V gene, CDR1 is MNHEY and CDR2 is SVGEGT. Between the trimmed V and J ends, which lost 5 bases and 4 bases, there was a span of 10 bases. The CDR3 region has the DNA TGTGCCAGCAGTCACCCCCAGGCAGATACGCAGTATTTT. Translated: CASSHPQADTQYF.

The V and J genes are TRBV27 and TRBJ2-1; the D is unclear. The germline V gene encodes CDR1 MNHEY and CDR2 SMNVEV (reference sequence). Trimming removed 7 bases from V and 7 bases from J, with 23 bases in between. There are 16 residues in the CDR3. CDR3 sequence (DNA): TGTGCCAGCACCTTAGGTGGCTCCACGTCTCGGAATGAGCAGTTCTTC. Protein: CASTLGGSTSRNEQFF.

The chain combines TRBV27 with TRBJ1-2; 7 bases line up with TRBD1. This CDR3 comprises 16 residues. In germline, CDR1 is MNHEY, CDR2 SMNVEV (reference sequence). V lost 2 bases and J lost 5; bases outside the gene matches: 11. The CDR3 spells CASSLTFDREGYGYTF. The CDR3 coding sequence is TGTGCCAGCAGTTTAACCTTCGACAGGGAGGGGTATGGCTACACCTTC.

This clonotype was recorded many times. The chain uses TRBV7-2 and TRBJ2-3; TRBD2 matches at 9 bases. V dropped 1 base and J dropped 4; count of bases not matched to a gene: 12. This CDR3 has 18 amino acids. Germline V gene data show CDR1 as SGHTA and CDR2 as FQGNSA. The CDR3 DNA is TGTGCCAGCAGCTTAGTTAATAGCGGGAGAGTCGGCCCAGATACGCAGTATTTT. This gives the protein CASSLVNSGRVGPDTQYF. Full variable domain (remainder filled in from reference TRBV7-2 and TRBJ2-3): GAGVSQSPSNKVTEKGKDVELRCDPISGHTALYWYRQSLGQGLEFLIYFQGNSAPDKSGLPSDRFSAERTGGSVSTLTIQRTQQEDSAVYLCASSLVNSGRVGPDTQYFGPGTRLTVL.

The table lists this clonotype with a few counts. The chain carries TRBV28 and TRBJ1-2, with TRBD1 as a possible D gene (6 bases). The CDR3 spans 12 residues. Deletions cut 8 bases from V and 5 bases from J, with 12 bases between. Germline CDR1 MDHEN, CDR2 SYDVKM. The CDR3 region is CASGGTPYGYTF. The CDR3 nucleotides read TGTGCCAGCGGCGGGACACCTTATGGCTACACCTTC.

The chain is built from TRBV7-8 and TRBJ2-7; D not resolved. The CDR3 is 16 amino acids. Germline V gives CDR1 SGHVS, CDR2 FQNEAQ. V dropped 5 bases and J dropped 2 bases, with 19 bases sitting between them. This CDR3 reads CASSPPPPSPTYEQYV. The CDR3 nucleotides read TGTGCCAGCAGCCCCCCCCCCCCATCTCCCACCTACGAGCAGTACGTC.

There are a few counts of this clonotype. This chain uses TRBV20-1 with TRBJ2-7; no definite D call. V was cut by 0 bases and J by 4 bases, with 10 bases left in between. This CDR3 has 13 residues. CDR1 is DFQATT, CDR2 SNEGSKA, per germline (reference sequence). The CDR3 DNA sequence: TGCAGTGCTAGAGATCAAAGCTCGTACGAGCAGTACTTC. Its translation is CSARDQSSYEQYF.